The text below deals with one T cell receptor (beta chain). Its antigen is as yet unknown. Primers included in the PCR were 60 Vbeta and 13 Jbeta primers. TCRdb keeps only in-frame clones here, not all; method: immunoSEQ multiplex PCR. The table has approximately 110,000 clones, about 84% seen once; the top ten hold more than 3%. These data are taken from a study of cytomegalovirus exposure and HLA in healthy donors. General study findings and limits: Being productive about 90% or about 30% of the time was typical of most TCR beta V segments in an earlier analysis. Presence/absence analysis assumed near-uniform sequencing depth across donors.

The CDR3 is 14 amino acids. The V gene's germline CDR1 is SEHNR and CDR2 FQNEAQ (reference sequence). V lost 1 base and J 14 bases, leaving 15 bases between the germline ends. Sequencing was performed on PBMCs. This TCR came from a middle-aged man in good health and CMV-seronegative. This chain joins TRBV7-9 and TRBJ1-6; D unclear. CDR3 nucleotide sequence: TGTGCCAGCAGCTTAGACTTCGAGGTCCCGGCCCTCCACTTT. Translating gives CASSLDFEVPALHF.